The clone carrying this T cell receptor beta chain was picked up one time. These data come from a study of blood T cell repertoires in COVID-19. From germline, CDR1 is MNHEY and CDR2 SVGAGI. The CDR3 contains 12 residues. V lost 6 bases and J lost 6, with 11 bases in between. TCRdb's table, derived via immunoSEQ multiplex PCR, lists solely in-frame clones and lacks some. The data hold about 59,000 clones, with 78% observed a single time. This clonotype originated in a man at least 80 years old with acute or convalescent COVID-19. This chain uses TRBV6-5 with TRBJ1-2; no reliable D call. Sequencing input: peripheral blood. CDR3 DNA sequence: TGTGCCAGCAGGGCAGAGGAGGATGGCTACACCTTC. Translation gives CASRAEEDGYTF.